Listed below are T cell receptor beta chains from one sample, sequenced in a study of T cell clones after liver transplantation. Method: immunoSEQ multiplex PCR; TCRdb's copy keeps in-frame clones and lacks some. This sample has around 110,000 clones, with 90% found just once. The specimen comprised CD4+ T cells from blood, sampled 12 months after liver transplant. The receptor set was obtained from a human patient who received a liver transplant. Some T cells may be provided by the graft donor. The CDR3 runs from the conserved cysteine through the conserved F or W. D genes are given only for firm matches.

d_gene: -
j_gene: TRBJ1-1
v_gene: TRBV7-2
CDR3nt: TGTGCCAGCAGTTCCGGACCGAGGAACACTGAAGCTTTCTTT
CDR3aa: CASSSGPRNTEAFF

d_gene: -
j_gene: TRBJ2-3
v_gene: TRBV10-3
CDR3nt: TGTGCCACCTTTGATAGCACAGATACGCAGTATTTT
CDR3aa: CATFDSTDTQYF

d_gene: TRBD2
j_gene: TRBJ2-5
v_gene: TRBV29-1
CDR3nt: TGCAGCGTCGCGGGAGGGCAAGAGACCCAGTACTTC
CDR3aa: CSVAGGQETQYF

d_gene: -
j_gene: TRBJ2-7
v_gene: TRBV7-8
CDR3nt: TGTGCCAGCAGCTGGTACGTGGGGGGCTACGAGCAGTACTTC
CDR3aa: CASSWYVGGYEQYF

d_gene: TRBD2
j_gene: TRBJ2-3
v_gene: TRBV6-5
CDR3nt: TGTGCCAGCAGTTACGTAGCGGGAGAGGATACGCAGTATTTT
CDR3aa: CASSYVAGEDTQYF

d_gene: TRBD1
j_gene: TRBJ1-1
v_gene: TRBV5-1
CDR3nt: TGCGCCAGCAGCCCGACAGGGGCGTCCACTGAAGCTTTCTTT
CDR3aa: CASSPTGASTEAFF

d_gene: -
j_gene: TRBJ2-5
v_gene: TRBV11-3
CDR3nt: TGTGCCAGCAGCTTAGTCGGACTAACAATTCAAGAGACCCAGTACTTC
CDR3aa: CASSLVGLTIQETQYF

d_gene: -
j_gene: TRBJ2-1
v_gene: TRBV5-1
CDR3nt: TGCGCCAGCAGCTTGGAGCTTGGGGAGCAGTTCTTC
CDR3aa: CASSLELGEQFF

d_gene: -
j_gene: TRBJ1-1
v_gene: TRBV5-1
CDR3nt: TGCGCCAGCAGCCCAGGACAGATTAACACTGAAGCTTTCTTT
CDR3aa: CASSPGQINTEAFF

d_gene: -
j_gene: TRBJ1-3
v_gene: TRBV7-8
CDR3nt: TGTGCCAGCAGCTTAGGGGGCTCTGGAAACACCATATATTTT
CDR3aa: CASSLGGSGNTIYF